In its sample, the clone carrying this T cell receptor beta chain was seen a few times. The sample belongs to a study of post-analysis software for immune sequencing data. Incorporated into the TCR beta cDNA libraries were unique molecular identifiers, which served to reduce PCR and sequencing biases. A single record per CDR3 protein comes from TCRdb applying MiXCR to the PCR reads. The data hold roughly 400,000 distinct CDR3 sequences, with approximately 39% observed a single time. The receptor was isolated from a girl aged 2 to 9 with multiple sclerosis. Material: blood.

CDR3 in amino acids: CASSLLRSASTDTQYF. CDR3 sequence (DNA): TGTGCCAGCAGCTTACTCCGGAGCGCCTCCACAGATACGCAGTATTTT. This rearrangement joins TRBV7-9 to TRBJ2-3; D not certain. Germline CDR1 SEHNR, CDR2 FQNEAQ (reference sequence). The CDR3 sequence is 16 residues long. Trimming removed 2 bases from V and 2 bases from J, with 14 bases in between. Looking up the rest from reference TRBV7-9 and TRBJ2-3 gives the full variable domain: DTGVSQNPRHKITKRGQNVTFRCDPISEHNRLYWYRQTLGQGPEFLTYFQNEAQLEKSRLLSDRFSAERPKGSFSTLEIQRTEQGDSAMYLCASSLLRSASTDTQYFGPGTRLTVL.